Detailed here is one T cell receptor beta chain. These data originate in a study of T cell changes during pregnancy in multiple sclerosis. Some clones are missing from TCRdb's copy, which holds only in-frame ones; the method was immunoSEQ multiplex PCR. Of some 27,000 clones in the sample, 75% to 90% were seen once. The sequence came from a female donor in good health, enrolled as a control in a pregnancy study. Sequencing used CD4+ T cells from peripheral blood mononuclear cells, obtained in the first trimester of pregnancy.

The CDR3 bases are TGTGCCAGCAGCTTAGATCAGGGTACGCGCTACACCTTC. This translates into CASSLDQGTRYTF. This sequence joins TRBV7-2 and TRBJ1-2; a possible D gene is TRBD1 (5 bases). CDR1 is SGHTA and CDR2 is FQGNSA in the germline V gene. Between the trimmed V and J ends, which lost 1 base and 9 bases, there was a span of 12 bases. The CDR3 has 13 residues.